A selection of T cell receptor beta chains follows, all from one sample in a study of CD8 T cells in Susac syndrome. TCRdb redid the calling of the immunoSEQ multiplex PCR reads with MiXCR, one entry per CDR3 protein. The sample carries about 130,000 distinct CDR3 sequences, roughly 94% recorded once. The source material was CD8+ T cells from PBMCs. The receptors originated from a human donor with Susac syndrome. The CDR3 runs from the conserved cysteine through the conserved F or W. The D gene is left open where the match is weak. Size is omitted from some rows. Given values are once, few, many or a class for expanded clones.

>TRBD2|TRBJ2-1|TRBV5-1|NA
TGCGCCAGCAGCTTGGAGACTAGCGGAGACTACAATGAGCAGTTCTTC
CASSLETSGDYNEQFF
>NA|TRBJ1-2|TRBV27|NA
TGTGCCAGCAGTTTAGGTGGCGGCATTACACACTATGGCTACACCTTC
CASSLGGGITHYGYTF
>NA|TRBJ1-1|TRBV9|NA
TGTGCCAGCAGCGTCACAGAAAACATTGAAGCTTTCTTT
CASSVTENIEAFF
>TRBD2|TRBJ2-1|TRBV3-1|NA
TGTGCCAGCAGCCAACCTAGCGGGCGGGCCTACAATGAGCAGTTCTTC
CASSQPSGRAYNEQFF
>NA|TRBJ2-5|TRBV11-2|NA
TGTGCCAGCAGCTTAGGTCTGACCTTTCTCTCGCCTGAGACCCAGTACTTC
CASSLGLTFLSPETQYF
>NA|TRBJ1-4|TRBV28|NA
TGTGCCAGCAGTTCCAGGGGCTTTCGGGAAAAACTGTTTTTT
CASSSRGFREKLFF
>TRBD2|TRBJ2-5|TRBV9|NA
TGTGCCAGCAGCGCACTAGCGGAACAAGAGACCCAGTACTTC
CASSALAEQETQYF
>NA|TRBJ2-7|TRBV18|NA
TGTGCCAGCTCGGTAGGGACTCCCACCTACGAGCAGTACTTC
CASSVGTPTYEQYF
>NA|TRBJ2-5|TRBV12-3/TRBV12-4|NA
TGTGCCAGCAGTTTAAACAGAGAGACCCGGTACTTC
CASSLNRETRYF
>NA|TRBJ2-7|TRBV4-1|NA
TGCGCCAGCAGCCATCCGGGGCATGGCAACGAGCAGTACTTC
CASSHPGHGNEQYF
>NA|TRBJ1-1|TRBV6-2/TRBV6-3|NA
TGTGCCAGCAGTTACACCAGGGCGGGGGACACTGAAGCTTTCTTT
CASSYTRAGDTEAFF
>TRBD2|TRBJ2-5|TRBV10-2|NA
TGCGCCAGCAGTGAGCCATTTCTAGCGGGGATACAAGAGACCCAGTACTTC
CASSEPFLAGIQETQYF
>TRBD1|TRBJ1-1|TRBV11-2|NA
TGTGCCAGCAGCCCGGGACAGGGCGGGAAGGCTGAAGCTTTCTTT
CASSPGQGGKAEAFF
>TRBD2|TRBJ2-7|TRBV20-1|once
TGCAGTGCTATCGAAGCGGGAGTATACGAGCAGTACTTC
CSAIEAGVYEQYF
>TRBD1|TRBJ1-2|TRBV20-1|NA
TGCAGTGCTAGCCCGGGACAGGGTGATGGCTACACCTTC
CSASPGQGDGYTF
>TRBD2|TRBJ2-5|TRBV6-1|NA
TGTGCCAGCAGCTGGATAGCGGGAGGTCCCGAAGAGACCCAGTACTTC
CASSWIAGGPEETQYF
>TRBD2|TRBJ2-1|TRBV9|once
TGTGCCAGCAGCGAGCTAGCGGGAGTTGGCAATGAGCAGTTCTTC
CASSELAGVGNEQFF
>NA|TRBJ2-6|TRBV27|few
TGTGCCAGCAGTTTAACTGGGGCCAACGTCCTGACTTTC
CASSLTGANVLTF
>NA|TRBJ2-7|TRBV30|once
TGTGCCTGGAGTGTATGGGGCGAGCAGTACTTC
CAWSVWGEQYF
>TRBD2|TRBJ2-7|TRBV30|NA
TGTGCCTGGAGCCAACGGTGGGGGAGGGCCCGTCGAAGCGAGCAGTACTTC
CAWSQRWGRARRSEQYF
>NA|TRBJ2-7|TRBV5-6|NA
TGTGCCAGCAGCCTGGGTTGGTTTTCCTACGAGCAGTACTTC
CASSLGWFSYEQYF
>NA|TRBJ2-7|TRBV19|NA
TGTGCCAGTAGTATGGCCCCCAGGGGTCGTCCGTACGAGCAGTACTTC
CASSMAPRGRPYEQYF
>TRBD2|TRBJ2-1|TRBV6-5|NA
TGTGCCAGCAGTTTCCCTGGAGCGGGACGATACAATGAGCAGTTCTTC
CASSFPGAGRYNEQFF
>TRBD2|TRBJ2-1|TRBV9|NA
TGTGCCAGCAGCGCCCCCGGGACTAGTCACAATGAGCAGTTCTTC
CASSAPGTSHNEQFF
>NA|TRBJ2-3|TRBV11-2|NA
TGTGCCAGCAGCTTCGCGGGAACCACAGATACGCAGTATTTT
CASSFAGTTDTQYF
>NA|TRBJ2-3|TRBV20-1|NA
TGCAGTGCTATGATGGGACACCAGTCAGAGGATACGCAGTATTTT
CSAMMGHQSEDTQYF
>NA|TRBJ2-2|TRBV24-1|NA
TGTGCCACCAGTGATTTGCGCAGGGAGGACACCGGGGAGCTGTTTTTT
CATSDLRREDTGELFF
>TRBD1|TRBJ1-4|TRBV5-1|NA
TGCGCCAGCAGCTTGGCCGGGACAGGTGATGAAAAACTGTTTTTT
CASSLAGTGDEKLFF
>TRBD1|TRBJ1-1|TRBV19|NA
TGTGCCAGTAGTATGGGACAGGGGGCTAGTGAAGCTTTCTTT
CASSMGQGASEAFF
>TRBD2|TRBJ2-7|TRBV4-1|NA
TGCGCCAGCAGCCAACTACCCGGACTAGCGGGGGGGTACGAGCAGTACTTC
CASSQLPGLAGGYEQYF
>TRBD2|TRBJ2-7|TRBV12-3/TRBV12-4|NA
TGTGCCAGCAGTTTTGGGGGGGTCCTCTCCTACGAGCAGTACTTC
CASSFGGVLSYEQYF
>NA|TRBJ2-7|TRBV3-1|NA
TGTGCCAGCAGCCAAGATCGCGTGGAGGACTACGAGCAGTACTTC
CASSQDRVEDYEQYF
>TRBD1|TRBJ2-6|TRBV4-1|NA
TGCGCCAGCAGCCAAACCGGGACAGGGTCCTCTGGGGCCAACGTCCTGACTTTC
CASSQTGTGSSGANVLTF
>NA|TRBJ2-7|TRBV7-9|once
TGTGCCAGCAGCTTAGGGGGACGGGACTCCTACGAGCAGTACTTC
CASSLGGRDSYEQYF
>TRBD1|TRBJ2-7|TRBV14|NA
TGTGCCAGCAGCCAGACCGGGACAGGGGCCTACGAGCAGTACTTC
CASSQTGTGAYEQYF
>NA|TRBJ1-1|TRBV7-9|NA
TGTGCCAGCAGCCCCGACCACCTAGGTGTCACTGAAGCTTTCTTT
CASSPDHLGVTEAFF
>TRBD2|TRBJ2-5|TRBV20-1|NA
TGCAGTGCTAGAGATCCGGGGGGTTTTATGCCGTACTGGACGGGAGAGACCCAGTACTTC
CSARDPGGFMPYWTGETQYF
>TRBD1|TRBJ1-1|TRBV18|NA
TGTGCCAGCTCACCCGGGACAGGGGGCACTGAAGCTTTCTTT
CASSPGTGGTEAFF
>TRBD1|TRBJ2-4|TRBV27|NA
TGTGCCAGCGGCAGGGGGACAGCCAAAAACATTCAGTACTTC
CASGRGTAKNIQYF
>NA|TRBJ2-3|TRBV28|NA
TGTGCCAGCAGTTTGACGGCAGATACGCAGTATTTT
CASSLTADTQYF
>NA|TRBJ2-1|TRBV15|NA
TGTGCCACCAGGGACAATGAGCAGTTCTTC
CATRDNEQFF
>NA|TRBJ1-1|TRBV5-6|NA
TGTGCCAGCAGCTTGATGACTTTTGAAGCTTTCTTT
CASSLMTFEAFF
>TRBD1|TRBJ2-5|TRBV28|NA
TGTGCCACCATACTACAGGGGGCCCAAGAGACCCAGTACTTC
CATILQGAQETQYF
>NA|TRBJ2-7|TRBV28|NA
TGTGCCAGCAGTTTAAGTCTAGAGCAGTACTTC
CASSLSLEQYF
>NA|TRBJ2-1|TRBV9|NA
TGTGCCAGCAGTAACGAGAGGGATGAGCAGTTCTTC
CASSNERDEQFF
>NA|TRBJ2-2|TRBV5-6|NA
TGTGCCAGCAGCCCCGGGGCGGGCACCGGGGAGCTGTTTTTT
CASSPGAGTGELFF
>NA|TRBJ2-7|TRBV28|NA
TGTGCCAGCAGCGACAGGTCGGACGAGCAGTACTTC
CASSDRSDEQYF
>NA|TRBJ1-1|TRBV5-6|NA
TGTGCCAGCAGCCCGGGACGGAATGAAGCTTTCTTT
CASSPGRNEAFF
>TRBD1|TRBJ2-2|TRBV12-3/TRBV12-4|NA
TGTGCCAGCAGTCCACGGACAGGGACCGGGGAGCTGTTTTTT
CASSPRTGTGELFF
>TRBD2|TRBJ2-1|TRBV12-5|NA
TGTGCTAGTGGTCGGCCCAGAGGTGTTGTAGCGGGAGTTACCTACAATGAGCAGTTCTTC
CASGRPRGVVAGVTYNEQFF
>NA|TRBJ2-1|TRBV19|NA
TGTGCCAGTAGTATAGATCCTAGTCTTCACAATGAGCAGTTCTTC
CASSIDPSLHNEQFF
>NA|TRBJ2-5|TRBV4-1|NA
TGCGCCAGCAGCCAAGTGGGGGAGGTACAAGAGACCCAGTACTTC
CASSQVGEVQETQYF
>NA|TRBJ2-6|TRBV9|once
TGTGCCAGCAGCGTAGATATCGGGGTCTACAGTGGGGCCAACGTCCTGACTTTC
CASSVDIGVYSGANVLTF